The clone carrying this TCR beta chain is medium-sized within its sample. No antigen is known for it. The read finishes 3 residues shy of the CDR3 end, and the germline J gene is used to complete it. This sample also contains other DNA sequences that code for the same CDR3. The data were obtained in a study of T cell clonality in common variable immunodeficiency. Points from the study as a whole: Reportedly, TCR beta sequences from common variable immunodeficiency showed fewer deletions and N-nucleotide insertions. CVID subjects shared fewer TCRbeta clones than healthy controls did.

Using immunoSEQ multiplex PCR, the repertoire was profiled, and TCRdb retains in-frame clones only, with some absent. This sample has some 17,000 clones and no singletons, with approximately 15% in the ten largest. CVID subjects were some 15 female and 29 male, aged 9 to 64. This CDR3 is 13 amino acids long. The germline V gene encodes CDR1 KGHSH and CDR2 LQKENI. V shed 3 bases, J shed 6 bases, and the junction held 2 bases outside the gene matches. The material sequenced was peripheral blood mononuclear cells. The V gene is TRBV18, the J gene TRBJ1-5; 7 bases agree with TRBD1. The receptor was derived from a human donor with common variable immunodeficiency. The covered CDR3 bases are TGTGCCAGCTCACCTGACAGGGCTCAGCCC. Its translation is CASSPDRAQP. The full CDR3 protein is CASSPDRAQPQHF.